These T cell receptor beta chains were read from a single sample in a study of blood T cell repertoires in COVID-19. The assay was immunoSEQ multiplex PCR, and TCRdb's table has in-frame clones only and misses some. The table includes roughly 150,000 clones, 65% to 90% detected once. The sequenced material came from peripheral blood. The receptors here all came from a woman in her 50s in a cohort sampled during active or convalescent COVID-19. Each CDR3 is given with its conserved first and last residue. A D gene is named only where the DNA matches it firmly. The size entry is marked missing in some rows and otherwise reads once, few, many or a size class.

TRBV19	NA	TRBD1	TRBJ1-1	TGTGCCAGTAGTAAAGAGGGACAGGGGGGCACTGAAGCTTTCTTT	CASSKEGQGGTEAFF
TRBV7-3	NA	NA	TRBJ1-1	TGTGCCAGCAGCCCTACAGGCGCCACTGAAGCTTTCTTT	CASSPTGATEAFF
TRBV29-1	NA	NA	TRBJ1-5	TGCAGCGTTGGAGATGCGGGTCAGCCCCAGCATTTT	CSVGDAGQPQHF
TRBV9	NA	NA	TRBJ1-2	TGTGCCAGCAGCGTAGTAGTCAGGGATGGCTACACCTTC	CASSVVVRDGYTF
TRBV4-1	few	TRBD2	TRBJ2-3	TGCGCCAGCAGCCAAGTAATCCCTACGTTAGCGGGGGTCACAGATACGCAGTATTTT	CASSQVIPTLAGVTDTQYF
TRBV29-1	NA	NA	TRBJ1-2	TGCAGCGTTGAAGCGGGGGGCAGGCCCGCCTACACCTTC	CSVEAGGRPAYTF
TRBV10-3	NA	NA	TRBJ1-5	TGTGCCATCAGTGAGGAGGCGGGGATTCAGCCCCAGCATTTT	CAISEEAGIQPQHF
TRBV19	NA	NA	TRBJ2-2	TGTGCCAGTAGTGGGACAAATCCGAACACCGGGGAGCTGTTTTTT	CASSGTNPNTGELFF
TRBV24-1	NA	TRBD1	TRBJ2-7	TGTGCCACCAGCCCCATTGGACAGGGGACCTACGAGCAGTACTTC	CATSPIGQGTYEQYF
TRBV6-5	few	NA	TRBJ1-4	TGTGCCAGCAGCTCGGGACAAAATACAGAAAAACTGTTTTTT	CASSSGQNTEKLFF
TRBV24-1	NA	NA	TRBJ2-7	TGTGCCACCACCCCGAAGGTCAGGGGCCACGAGCAGTACTTC	CATTPKVRGHEQYF
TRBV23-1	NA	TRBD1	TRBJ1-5	TGCGCCAGCAGTCAGAAAACCGGGACAGGGGTGGGTGTCAATCAGCCCCAGCATTTT	CASSQKTGTGVGVNQPQHF
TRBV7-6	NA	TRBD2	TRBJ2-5	TGTGCCACCCGTGCAGCGGGGGGGCCGTACGAGACCCAGTACTTC	CATRAAGGPYETQYF
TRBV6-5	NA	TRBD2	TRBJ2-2	TGTGCCAGCAGGAATTTCGGGGGGGACACCGGGGAGCTGTTTTTT	CASRNFGGDTGELFF
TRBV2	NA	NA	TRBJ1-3	TGTGCCAGCAGTGAACGAGGGAACACCATATATTTT	CASSERGNTIYF
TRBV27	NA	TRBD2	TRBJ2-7	TGTGCCAGCAGTTCCCTGGCTAGCGGGGGACCCTACGAGCAGTACTTC	CASSSLASGGPYEQYF
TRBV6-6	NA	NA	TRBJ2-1	TGTGCCAGCAGCTCACGCCTGACAGGGAGGCGTGAGCAGTTCTTC	CASSSRLTGRREQFF
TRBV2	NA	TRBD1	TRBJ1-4	TGTGCCAGCAATACAGGGGATGAAAAACTGTTTTTT	CASNTGDEKLFF
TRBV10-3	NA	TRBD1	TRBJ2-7	TGTGCCATCAGTGGGGACAGCTCCTACGAGCAGTACTTC	CAISGDSSYEQYF
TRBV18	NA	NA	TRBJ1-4	TGTGCCAGCTCACGGGTGGCAGGCCCTAATGAAAAACTGTTTTTT	CASSRVAGPNEKLFF
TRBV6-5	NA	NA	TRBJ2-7	TGTGCCAGCAGTTACGATTTTCCAGGGAATGGCTACGAGCAGTACTTC	CASSYDFPGNGYEQYF
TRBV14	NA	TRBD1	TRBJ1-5	TGTGCCAGCAGCCAAGAAGGGACAGGGGCCCTTTGGTACAATCAGCCCCAGCATTTT	CASSQEGTGALWYNQPQHF
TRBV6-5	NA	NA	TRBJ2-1	TGTGCCAGCAGCCCGACTAACAATGAGCAGTTCTTC	CASSPTNNEQFF
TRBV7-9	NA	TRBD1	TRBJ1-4	TGTGCCAGCAGCCGTTGGCTGGGACAGGGTGAAAAACTGTTTTTT	CASSRWLGQGEKLFF